Listed below are T cell receptor beta chains from one sample, sequenced in a study of T cell responses to AZD1222 COVID-19 vaccine. The method was immunoSEQ multiplex PCR; TCRdb's version includes in-frame clones alone and lacks a portion of them. Here the sample spans fewer than 150,000 clones, more than 75% being singletons. This specimen consisted of peripheral blood, obtained 28 days after the second AZD1222 dose. These receptor sequences come from an adult who received the AZD1222 COVID-19 vaccine. The CDR3 runs from the conserved cysteine through the conserved F or W. D genes are given only for firm matches. Some rows have no size entry. The others give once, few or many, or a class for an expanded clone.

clone_size j_call v_call d_call cdr3_nt cdr3_aa
- TRBJ1-1 TRBV4-3 - TGCGCCAGCAGCCAAGATCGGTTTTTCACTGAAGCTTTCTTT CASSQDRFFTEAFF
- TRBJ2-5 TRBV30 - TGTGCCTGGAGGCTTGGTGGGAGCCGACTCCGGGAGACCCAGTACTTC CAWRLGGSRLRETQYF
- TRBJ1-5 TRBV5-4 - TGTGCCAGCAGCTTGGGCGGGGGAAATCAGCCCCAGCATTTT CASSLGGGNQPQHF
- TRBJ2-7 TRBV13 TRBD2 TGTGCCAGCAGCTTTCCTAGCGGGGGGGCCAGAGAGCAGTACTTC CASSFPSGGAREQYF
once TRBJ2-6 TRBV24-1 - TGTGCCACCAGTGACCCCGGGGCCAACGTCCTGACTTTC CATSDPGANVLTF
- TRBJ1-6 TRBV6-5 TRBD1 TGTGCCAGCAGCCTCCAGGGGGCGGTTTCACCCCTCCACTTT CASSLQGAVSPLHF
- TRBJ1-5 TRBV30 TRBD1 TGTGCCTGGAGTAAAAGGACAGGGCTCAATCAGCCCCAGCATTTT CAWSKRTGLNQPQHF
- TRBJ1-1 TRBV19 - TGTGCCAGTATAGGTATCGCGGTGGGCACTGAAGCTTTCTTT CASIGIAVGTEAFF
- TRBJ2-7 TRBV5-6 - TGTGCCAGCAGCTTCTCAGGGTCCTACGAGCAGTACTTC CASSFSGSYEQYF
- TRBJ1-1 TRBV5-1 - TGCGCCAGCAGCTTTCAGGGACAAGACACTGAAGCTTTCTTT CASSFQGQDTEAFF
- TRBJ1-3 TRBV28 - TGTGCCAGCAGTTTGGGGGGAGGCCGGTCTGGAAACACCATATATTTT CASSLGGGRSGNTIYF
- TRBJ2-3 TRBV14 - TGTGCCAGCAGCCCACTAGCTCCGGCAGATACGCAGTATTTT CASSPLAPADTQYF
- TRBJ1-2 TRBV12-3/TRBV12-4 - TGTGCCAGCAGTTTCAGGGGCAAGGGCTACACCTTC CASSFRGKGYTF
- TRBJ2-2 TRBV9 TRBD2 TGTGCCAGCAGCGAATTACCGGGACTAGCGGCGAACACCGGGGAGCTGTTTTTT CASSELPGLAANTGELFF
- TRBJ1-1 TRBV2 - TGTGCCAGCAGTGCGTGGGGGCGGAGCGACACTGAAGCTTTCTTT CASSAWGRSDTEAFF
- TRBJ1-1 TRBV28 - TGTGCCAGCAGGCCTCGGACACGCACTGAAGCTTTCTTT CASRPRTRTEAFF
- TRBJ2-7 TRBV20-1 TRBD2 TGCAGTGCTACTGAGGAGGGACTAGGCGACGTCGGCGAGCAGTACTTC CSATEEGLGDVGEQYF
- TRBJ1-6 TRBV5-4 TRBD1 TGTGCCAGCAGCTTGGCGGGACAGGGCGAATCACCCCTCCACTTT CASSLAGQGESPLHF
- TRBJ1-4 TRBV15 - TGTGCCACCAGCAGAGGGTACGACCCGAATGAAAAACTGTTTTTT CATSRGYDPNEKLFF
- TRBJ1-5 TRBV19 TRBD1 TGTGCCAGTAGTATTGGGACAGGGGGCCTCAATCAGCCCCAGCATTTT CASSIGTGGLNQPQHF
- TRBJ1-3 TRBV30 - TGTGCCTCCATCCTCCTACTTGGGAGGTCCTCTGGAAACACCATATATTTT CASILLLGRSSGNTIYF
- TRBJ2-2 TRBV6-5 TRBD2 TGTGCCAGCATTCCGGCCGGGGGGGCGGCCGGGGAGCTGTTTTTT CASIPAGGAAGELFF
- TRBJ2-1 TRBV3-1/TRBV3-2 - TGTGCCAGCAGCCAAGGGGTTGCGGGGTATGAGCAGTTCTTC CASSQGVAGYEQFF
- TRBJ1-3 TRBV3-1/TRBV3-2 TRBD1 TGTGCCAGCAGCGAGACAGGGTTCTCTGGAAACACCATATATTTT CASSETGFSGNTIYF
- TRBJ2-5 TRBV27 TRBD1 TGTGCCAGCAGTTTTACCTATCTACAGGGGCTCCAAGAGACCCAGTACTTC CASSFTYLQGLQETQYF
- TRBJ2-3 TRBV1 - TGCACCAGCAGCCAAGTGACATCAGATACGCAGTATTTT CTSSQVTSDTQYF
- TRBJ2-1 TRBV6-6 - TGTGCCAGCAGGACCAACAACAATGAGCAGTTCTTC CASRTNNNEQFF
- TRBJ1-4 TRBV9 - TGTGCCAGCAGCGTATTGGGGGGTTACAATGAAAAACTGTTTTTT CASSVLGGYNEKLFF
- TRBJ1-1 TRBV15 - TGTGCCACCTCGGCTACAGAAACGAACACTGAAGCTTTCTTT CATSATETNTEAFF
- TRBJ2-7 TRBV7-9 - TGTGCCAGCAGCTTAACAGGACAGACCTACGAGCAGTACTTC CASSLTGQTYEQYF
- TRBJ1-4 TRBV29-1 TRBD1 TGCAGCGTTGGAGGGGACAGGGGGCAACGGGGCGAAAAACTGTTTTTT CSVGGDRGQRGEKLFF
- TRBJ1-5 TRBV27 - TGTGCCAGCAGTCCAGCAGGGTATAGCAATCAGCCCCAGCATTTT CASSPAGYSNQPQHF
- TRBJ1-2 TRBV28 - TGTGCCAGCAGGAGCGTAGGTGGAGGCTATGGCTACACCTTC CASRSVGGGYGYTF
- TRBJ1-5 TRBV19 - TGTGCCAGTAGTATCGGTTCCGCAGCCAGCAATCAGCCCCAGCATTTT CASSIGSAASNQPQHF
- TRBJ1-1 TRBV5-6 - TGTGCCAGCAGCTTGGAGGGGTGGGGAGACACTGAAGCTTTCTTT CASSLEGWGDTEAFF
- TRBJ2-1 TRBV7-3 - TGTGCCAGCAGCGAATGGGGGGGCCATAGGACCTACAATGAGCAGTTCTTC CASSEWGGHRTYNEQFF
- TRBJ1-6 TRBV9 TRBD1 TGTGCCAGCAATGCTACTCTACGGGACAGGAAGGATTCACCCCTCCACTTT CASNATLRDRKDSPLHF
few TRBJ1-2 TRBV5-4 - TGTGCCAGCAGGGCTACAGGGTTGGACTATGGCTACACCTTC CASRATGLDYGYTF
- TRBJ1-5 TRBV7-9 - TGTGCCAGCAGCTTTGGCCAGAGCAATCAGCCCCAGCATTTT CASSFGQSNQPQHF
- TRBJ1-6 TRBV18 TRBD1 TGTGCCAGCTCACCAACCCCCGACAGGGTTAATTCACCCCTCCACTTT CASSPTPDRVNSPLHF